The 21 T cell receptor beta chains reported below all come from one sample, sequenced in a study of blood T cell repertoires in COVID-19. Using immunoSEQ multiplex PCR, the repertoire was profiled, and TCRdb retains in-frame clones only, with some absent. The data show approximately 200,000 clones, about 85% seen once. The sample was PBMCs or T cells enriched from blood (not recorded which). The receptors derive from a woman in her thirties who had recovered from COVID-19.

The chain has TRBV4-2 and TRBJ1-6; 9 nucleotides line up with TRBD1. After removal of 0 bases from V and 10 bases from J, the junction contained 7 bases not matched to a gene. Germline loops: CDR1 LGHNA, CDR2 YNFKEQ. CDR3 length: 16 residues. The CDR3 region has the DNA TGTGCCAGCAGCCAAGACCGGACAGGGGAAAGATCACCCCTCCACTTT. Its protein is CASSQDRTGERSPLHF.

The V and J genes are TRBV10-3 and TRBJ2-7; 9 bases map to TRBD1. The CDR3 sequence is 15 residues long. Per the germline V gene, CDR1 is ENHRY and CDR2 is SYGVKD. Germline trimming cut 6 bases from V and 2 bases from J; bases unmatched to any gene: 8. In DNA form, the CDR3 reads TGTGCCATCAGCAATCGACAGGGGGAAACCTACGAGCAGTACTTC. Translating it yields CAISNRQGETYEQYF.

This chain connects TRBV24-1 to TRBJ2-1; unclear D gene. V gave up 10 bases and J gave up 4 bases, with 7 bases separating them. Germline V lookup: CDR1 KGHDR, CDR2 SFDVKD. This CDR3 has 11 residues. CDR3 sequence: CATGEYNEQFF. The CDR3 nucleotides read TGTGCCACAGGAGAATACAATGAGCAGTTCTTC.

The V call is TRBV6-2 or TRBV6-3, the J call TRBJ2-5; 11 nucleotides match TRBD2. The germline gives CDR1 MNHEY, CDR2 SVGEGT. The CDR3 is 19 residues long. J gave up 2 bases and V 0 bases, and 11 bases lay outside the gene matches. The CDR3 protein is CASSYSVQGLAGGQETQYF. The CDR3 DNA is TGTGCCAGCAGTTACTCGGTACAGGGATTAGCGGGAGGGCAAGAGACCCAGTACTTC.

A single count supports this clone. This chain links TRBV7-9 with TRBJ2-1; TRBD2 matches 7 bases. After removal of 6 bases from V and 2 bases from J, the junction contained 4 bases not matched to a gene. Germline V CDR1 and CDR2: SEHNR, FQNEAQ (reference sequence). The CDR3 is made up of 14 amino acids. DNA for the CDR3: TGTGCCAGCAGTAGTGGGGGGGCCTACAATGAGCAGTTCTTC. Translated, it gives CASSSGGAYNEQFF.

The chain combines TRBV6-2 or TRBV6-3 with TRBJ1-2; D unclear. This CDR3 region has 16 residues. Germline lookup yields CDR1 MNHEY and CDR2 SVGEGT. V lost 2 bases and J 1 base, leaving 14 bases between the germline ends. The CDR3 sequence is CASSYPPSGDNYGYTF. The DNA of the CDR3 is TGTGCCAGCAGTTACCCCCCGTCCGGAGATAACTATGGCTACACCTTC.

This chain connects TRBV15 to TRBJ1-2; TRBD1 aligns across 7 bases. Germline loops: CDR1 LNHNV, CDR2 YYDKDF (reference sequence). V lost 0 bases and J lost 6; bases outside the gene matches: 7. The CDR3 sequence is 15 residues long. The CDR3 nucleotides are TGTGCCACCAGCAGAGATAGTAGGGGGCTCGATGGCTACACCTTC. Protein product: CATSRDSRGLDGYTF. Full variable domain (outside the CDR3, taken from reference TRBV15 and TRBJ1-2): DAMVIQNPRYQVTQFGKPVTLSCSQTLNHNVMYWYQQKSSQAPKLLFHYYDKDFNNEADTPDNFQSRRPNTSFCFLDIRSPGLGDTAMYLCATSRDSRGLDGYTFGSGTRLTVV.

The chain joins TRBV7-9 to TRBJ2-7, with D possibly being TRBD2 (6 bases). With 6 bases removed from V and 0 bases from J, the gap between germline ends came to 12 bases. The CDR3 sequence is 14 residues long. Germline assignment: CDR1 SEHNR and CDR2 FQNEAQ (reference sequence). CDR3 nucleotide sequence: TGTGCCAGCAGTTGGAGGGCCGACTCCTACGAGCAGTACTTC. It specifies CASSWRADSYEQYF. The full variable domain, in which reference TRBV7-9 and TRBJ2-7 provide the parts outside the CDR3, is DTGVSQNPRHKITKRGQNVTFRCDPISEHNRLYWYRQTLGQGPEFLTYFQNEAQLEKSRLLSDRFSAERPKGSFSTLEIQRTEQGDSAMYLCASSWRADSYEQYFGPGTRLTVT.

This rearrangement joins TRBV6-5 to TRBJ1-2; TRBD1 is a possible D gene (6 bases). Germline V lookup: CDR1 MNHEY, CDR2 SVGAGI. The CDR3 length is 14 residues. V was pared by 5 bases and J by 0 bases, with 10 bases between. This CDR3 reads CASSNRVSNYGYTF. CDR3 DNA sequence: TGTGCCAGCAGTAACAGGGTTTCTAACTATGGCTACACCTTC.

The chain couples TRBV4-2 to TRBJ1-1; D is uncertain. Germline values: CDR1 LGHNA, CDR2 YNFKEQ. With 0 bases removed from V and 4 bases from J, the gap between germline ends came to 21 bases. This CDR3 region has 18 residues. CDR3: CASSQESHTREVGTEAFF. The DNA for the CDR3 is TGTGCCAGCAGCCAAGAATCCCACACGAGGGAAGTCGGCACTGAAGCTTTCTTT.

The CDR3 DNA sequence: TGTGCCAGCAGTTACTCGTTCACAGGCGGTGGCTACACCTTC. Translation gives CASSYSFTGGGYTF. This chain connects TRBV6-2 or TRBV6-3 to TRBJ1-2, with D maybe TRBD1 (5 bases). V gave up 0 bases and J gave up 7 bases, with 12 bases separating them. Germline CDR1 MNHEY, CDR2 SVGEGT. The CDR3 loop spans 14 amino acids.

The V and J genes are TRBV25-1 and TRBJ1-5; the D gene is possibly TRBD1 (6 bases). From germline, CDR1 is MGHDK and CDR2 SYGVNS. V lost 3 bases, J lost 6 bases, and 15 bases lay in between. The CDR3 consists of 15 residues. CDR3: CASSDIKRGGQPQHF. The DNA for the CDR3 is TGTGCCAGCAGTGACATTAAGAGAGGGGGTCAGCCCCAGCATTTT.

The chain has TRBV2 and TRBJ2-2, with TRBD2 matching 8 bases. Germline CDR1 reads SNHLY; CDR2 reads FYNNEI. After removal of 5 bases from V and 4 bases from J, the junction contained 9 bases not matched to a gene. The CDR3 is 16 amino acids. This CDR3 is CASSYRGGGGTGELFF. The CDR3 DNA follows: TGTGCCAGCAGTTATCGGGGGGGTGGCGGCACCGGGGAGCTGTTTTTT.

The chain links TRBV5-5 to TRBJ1-3, with D uncertain. Germline lookup yields CDR1 SGHKS and CDR2 YYEKEE (reference sequence). The CDR3 length is 15 residues. Trimming shortened V by 1 base and J by 6 bases, and 14 bases separated the two germline ends. The CDR3 sequence: CASSLLLGSANTIYF. The CDR3 nucleotides read TGTGCCAGCAGCTTGCTGCTGGGGAGCGCAAACACCATATATTTT.

The chain carries TRBV6-4 and TRBJ1-1, with a possible D match to TRBD1 (6 bases). The germline CDR1 and CDR2 sequences are MRHNA and SNTAGT. V lost 6 bases, J lost 3 bases, and 14 bases lay in between. This CDR3 comprises 14 residues. This CDR3 is CASRAGGLHTEAFF. Here the CDR3 DNA reads TGTGCCAGCAGGGCGGGGGGCCTCCACACTGAAGCTTTCTTT.

The V and J genes are TRBV7-8 and TRBJ2-7; the match to TRBD1 covers 7 bases. Germline V gene sequence: CDR1 SGHVS, CDR2 FQNEAQ. CDR3 length: 14 amino acids. Trimming cost V 3 bases and J 3 bases; bases outside gene matches: 5. This chain's CDR3 is CASSFRDRFYEQYF. CDR3 coding DNA: TGTGCCAGCAGCTTCCGGGACAGATTCTACGAGCAGTACTTC.

The rearrangement links TRBV5-1 to TRBJ2-3, with 9 bases that match TRBD1. The CDR3 has 17 residues. After removal of 1 base from V and 4 bases from J, the junction contained 10 bases not matched to a gene. In germline, CDR1 is SGHRS, CDR2 YFSETQ. CDR3 amino acids: CASSLYRGRAAPDTQYF. The CDR3, as DNA: TGCGCCAGCAGCTTGTACAGGGGGCGAGCGGCTCCAGATACGCAGTATTTT.

The CDR3 protein is CASSLGVRINYGYTF. DNA for the CDR3: TGTGCCAGCAGCTTAGGGGTCAGGATTAACTATGGCTACACCTTC. This chain joins TRBV11-2 and TRBJ1-2; D remains unclear. The germline V gene encodes CDR1 SGHAT and CDR2 FQNNGV. V was clipped by 1 base and J by 1 base, with 10 bases between them. The CDR3 totals 15 residues.

The chain combines TRBV7-2 with TRBJ2-5; 13 nucleotides match TRBD2. The trim removed 5 bases at V and 3 bases at J, leaving 6 bases unmatched. The CDR3 extends over 16 amino acids. Germline CDR1 and CDR2: SGHTA and FQGNSA. The CDR3 here is CASSDQGLAGKETQYF. CDR3 nucleotides: TGTGCCAGCAGCGATCAGGGACTAGCGGGGAAAGAGACCCAGTACTTC.

In this sample, this clone turned up a few times. The chain joins TRBV2 to TRBJ2-2, with D unclear. CDR1 and CDR2 (germline): SNHLY, FYNNEI. CDR3 size: 15 residues. V lost 3 bases and J lost 1, with 9 bases in between. This CDR3 is CASSESYGNTGELFF. CDR3 nucleotide sequence: TGTGCCAGCAGTGAGAGTTACGGGAACACCGGGGAGCTGTTTTTT.

The chain employs TRBV19 and TRBJ1-1; D unclear. V lost 0 bases and J lost 4, with 12 bases in between. Germline V gene lookup returns CDR1 LNHDA and CDR2 SQIVND (reference sequence). This CDR3 is 15 amino acids long. The CDR3 reads CASSIDSRGSTEAFF. The CDR3 region has the DNA TGTGCCAGTAGTATAGATAGTCGGGGATCCACTGAAGCTTTCTTT.